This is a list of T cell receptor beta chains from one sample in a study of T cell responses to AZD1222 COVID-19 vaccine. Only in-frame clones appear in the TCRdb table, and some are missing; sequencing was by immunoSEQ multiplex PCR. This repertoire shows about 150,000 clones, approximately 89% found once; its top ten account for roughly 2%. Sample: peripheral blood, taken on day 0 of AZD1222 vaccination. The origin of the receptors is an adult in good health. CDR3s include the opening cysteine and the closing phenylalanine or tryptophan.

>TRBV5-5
CASSFGLRVLETQYF
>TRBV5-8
CASSFPDRSTTEAFF
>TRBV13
CASSLGTDFYGYTF
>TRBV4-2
CASSPRGGAYNEQFF
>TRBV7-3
CASSPGQGTPLHF
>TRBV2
CASAQLQGNIQYF
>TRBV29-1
CSVEAEGGGPGRKNIQYF
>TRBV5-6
CASSWGETQYF
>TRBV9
CASSVGLLTKSSYNEQFF
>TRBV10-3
CAIKTSGSYEQYF
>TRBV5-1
CASSLAALAKNIQYF
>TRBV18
CASSPPSGGTYNEQFF
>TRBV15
CATSMPTGREAFF
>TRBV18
CASSPPRDTEAFF
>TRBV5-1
CASTHALEQFF
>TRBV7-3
CASSLSGTGVYEQYF
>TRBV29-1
CSVAPLGGGTEAFF
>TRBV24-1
CATSHGNTEAFF
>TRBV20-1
CSARGATEAFF
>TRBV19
CASSPAPPGEGYTF
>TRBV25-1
CASSGTPLGYGYTF
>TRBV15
CAISSGSVGSTDTQYF
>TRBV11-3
CASSFKGRFLAFF
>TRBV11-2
CASSLEGQGVIGTGANVLTF
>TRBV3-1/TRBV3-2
CASSQDPIYEQYF
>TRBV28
CASSSGGSYEQYF
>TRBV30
CAWSPLGTGRYEQYF
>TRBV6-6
CASSYPRLGAGYEQYF
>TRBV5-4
CASSLQGIDGYTF
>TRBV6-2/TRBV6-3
CASSYRTSGSGEQFF
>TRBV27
CASSSTGRRDTRLDTEAFF
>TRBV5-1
CASSLVVAGGPGETQYF
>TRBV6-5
CASTGVGVGGYTF
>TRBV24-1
CATSDRTAGELFF
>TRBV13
CASSLTGAGEKLFF
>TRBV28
CASVPGTGTYQPQHF
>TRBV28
CASSSGVGTTEKLFF
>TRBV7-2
CASSLDPQGVTGELFF
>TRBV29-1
CSVRNTGELFF
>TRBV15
CATSMRLNSEQYF
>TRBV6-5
CASTRGVNTEAFF
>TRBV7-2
CASSLGAGYGYTF
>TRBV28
CASRGQGITQPQHF
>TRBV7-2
CASSLASGGASPLHF
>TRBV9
CASSVDGAADTQYF
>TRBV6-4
CASTRQPAPKPQYF
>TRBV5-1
CASSLDRGLLGYTF
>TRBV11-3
CASSLTGAQSSYEQYF
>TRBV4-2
CASSQEWGSGNYEQYF
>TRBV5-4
CASSLNRDGTGELFF
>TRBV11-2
CASSLARLGAQIYEQYF
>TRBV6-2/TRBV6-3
CASSYDSSLELAGANVLTF
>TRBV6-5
CATRGNTEAFF
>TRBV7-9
CASSPATPPSEQFF
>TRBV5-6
CASGLAGDYEQFF
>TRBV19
CASSPSRIMGQYF
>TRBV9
CASSPRDRGQETQYF
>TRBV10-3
CAISAARNTEAFF
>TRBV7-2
CASSLSAGYQPQHF